The 15 T cell receptor beta chains below were found in one sample sequenced in a study of identical twins. Using its own MiXCR run on the 5' RACE reads, TCRdb lists one record per CDR3 protein. The sample has over 600,000 distinct CDR3 sequences; around 20% are singletons. This sample was also put to use in a study of T cells expressing NK-cell markers.

Material: PBMCs. All receptors come from a woman younger than 35 in good health.

This chain connects TRBV18 to TRBJ1-1; possibly TRBD1 for D (6 bases). Trimming cost V 1 base and J 7 bases, with 16 bases left between them. The CDR3 covers 15 residues. Germline V CDR1 and CDR2: KGHSH, LQKENI. CDR3 sequence reads: CASSPQKPGVLEAFF. The DNA for the CDR3 is TGTGCCAGCTCACCACAAAAACCAGGGGTCCTTGAAGCTTTCTTT.

The CDR3 here is CASSGGEDTQYF. CDR3 sequence (DNA): TGTGCCAGCAGCGGGGGGGAAGATACGCAGTATTTT. The chain uses TRBV11-1 and TRBJ2-3; the match to TRBD2 covers 7 bases. This CDR3 spans 12 amino acids. Germline CDR1 SGHAT, CDR2 FQDESV (reference sequence). Losses at the gene ends were 5 bases for V and 5 bases for J; bases not matched to a gene: 1.

The chain links TRBV29-1 to TRBJ2-1; 9 nucleotides align to TRBD2. Germline CDR1 reads SQVTM; CDR2 reads ANQGSEA. V lost 5 bases, J lost 7 bases, and 24 bases stayed unmatched. This CDR3 is built from 19 residues. CDR3 nucleotide sequence: TGCAGCGTTCGAATCAAAGGGCTAGCGGGACGAGCTAGGCCAAATGAGCAGTTCTTC. It is translated as CSVRIKGLAGRARPNEQFF.

The V gene is TRBV3-1, the J gene TRBJ2-6; D unclear. Germline V CDR1 and CDR2: LGHDT, YNNKEL (reference sequence). This CDR3 is 14 amino acids long. V gave up 2 bases and J gave up 3 bases, with 5 bases separating them. CDR3 DNA: TGTGCCAGCAGCCAACCGAGTGGGGCCAACGTCCTGACTTTC. Protein product: CASSQPSGANVLTF.

This clonotype appeared a few times. V and J are TRBV5-1 and TRBJ2-1; 8 positions agree with TRBD1. The CDR3 length is 13 residues. Germline lookup yields CDR1 SGHRS and CDR2 YFSETQ. V lost 6 bases, J lost 7 bases, and 6 bases stayed unmatched. The CDR3 DNA follows: TGCGCCAGCAACTTCGGACAGGGAAATGAGCAGTTCTTC. Protein product: CASNFGQGNEQFF.

This clonotype showed up just a few times. The chain carries TRBV9 and TRBJ2-1, with D possibly being TRBD2 (7 bases). CDR3 length equals 15 residues. With 2 bases removed from V and 6 bases from J, the gap between germline ends came to 15 bases. Germline CDR1 reads SGDLS; CDR2 reads YYNGEE. Written as DNA, the CDR3 is TGTGCCAGCAGCGTCGGGGGGCTTTTGATCAATGAGCAGTTCTTC. Its translation: CASSVGGLLINEQFF.

The chain has TRBV27 and TRBJ2-7; 7 bases match TRBD1. The V gene end was trimmed by 5 bases and the J gene end by 4 bases; junction bases not matched to a gene: 11. CDR1 is MNHEY, CDR2 SMNVEV, per germline (reference sequence). The CDR3 covers 15 residues. CDR3 amino acids: CASSVRGQLAYEQYF. The CDR3 DNA is TGTGCCAGCAGTGTTAGGGGACAGTTGGCTTACGAGCAGTACTTC.

The genes are TRBV20-1 and TRBJ2-5; D is perhaps TRBD1 or TRBD2 (5 bases each). Trimming removed 7 bases from V and 2 bases from J, with 11 bases in between. Looked up from germline, CDR1 is DFQATT and CDR2 is SNEGSKA (reference sequence). The CDR3 has 12 amino acids. Here the CDR3 reads CSGLGEQETQYF. CDR3 coding DNA: TGCAGTGGCTTGGGGGAACAAGAGACCCAGTACTTC.

This clonotype was seen more than once but under ten times. The rearrangement uses TRBV15 and TRBJ2-5; 11 bases agree with TRBD2. Per germline, CDR1 LNHNV and CDR2 YYDKDF (reference sequence). The V gene end was trimmed by 6 bases and the J gene end by 1 base; junction bases not matched to a gene: 7. The CDR3 contains 16 residues. CDR3 protein: CATSPKTSGVQETQYF. CDR3 bases: TGTGCCACCAGTCCAAAGACTAGCGGGGTCCAAGAGACCCAGTACTTC. The full variable domain, rest sourced from reference TRBV15 and TRBJ2-5, is DAMVIQNPRYQVTQFGKPVTLSCSQTLNHNVMYWYQQKSSQAPKLLFHYYDKDFNNEADTPDNFQSRRPNTSFCFLDIRSPGLGDTAMYLCATSPKTSGVQETQYFGPGTRLLVL.

This clonotype was recorded many times. The chain is built from TRBV29-1 and TRBJ2-5; 11 nucleotides match TRBD1. Trimming cost V 6 bases and J 0 bases; bases outside gene matches: 3. Germline-derived CDR1 and CDR2 are SQVTM and ANQGSEA. The length of the CDR3 is 14 residues. The CDR3 region has the DNA TGCAGCGTCAGGACAGGGGGCAACCAAGAGACCCAGTACTTC. This gives the protein CSVRTGGNQETQYF.

This clonotype was observed at least ten times. The chain recombines TRBV7-9 with TRBJ1-2, with D possibly TRBD1 on 6 matching bases. CDR1 and CDR2 (germline): SEHNR, FQNEAQ (reference sequence). There are 14 residues in the CDR3. V dropped 3 bases and J dropped 5 bases, with 13 bases sitting between them. This chain's CDR3 is CASSFAVQGYGYTF. The CDR3 DNA reads TGTGCCAGCAGCTTCGCGGTACAGGGATATGGCTACACCTTC. The full variable domain, with the rest looked up from reference TRBV7-9 and TRBJ1-2, is DTGVSQNPRHKITKRGQNVTFRCDPISEHNRLYWYRQTLGQGPEFLTYFQNEAQLEKSRLLSDRFSAERPKGSFSTLEIQRTEQGDSAMYLCASSFAVQGYGYTFGSGTRLTVV.

The V call is TRBV11-2, the J call TRBJ2-2; D call uncertain. The CDR3 length is 13 residues. Germline CDR1 and CDR2: SGHAT and FQNNGV. Trimming removed 5 bases at V and 6 bases at J, with 10 bases between. Here the CDR3 reads CASSGDRSGELFF. The CDR3 DNA is TGTGCCAGCAGCGGAGACCGCTCCGGGGAGCTGTTTTTT.

Only a few counts were recorded for this clonotype. V gene TRBV6-6 combines with J gene TRBJ1-1; no clear D. Trimming removed 2 bases from V and 8 bases from J, with 9 bases in between. CDR1 and CDR2 from the germline V gene are MNHNY and SVGAGI (reference sequence). The CDR3 runs to 12 residues. CDR3 protein: CASSYPSDEAFF. CDR3 coding DNA: TGTGCCAGCAGTTACCCTTCGGACGAAGCTTTCTTT.

This clonotype was recorded many times. The chain uses TRBV4-3 and TRBJ2-1; 10 bases are a match to TRBD2. Germline-derived CDR1 and CDR2 are LGHNA and YSLEER. J was trimmed by 6 bases and V by 4 bases; bases with no gene match: 6. The CDR3 spans 15 residues. CDR3 DNA: TGCGCCAGCAGCCTAGTAGCGGGAGGCCTCAATGAGCAGTTCTTC. Translated, it gives CASSLVAGGLNEQFF.

The V call is TRBV10-2, the J call TRBJ2-4; D is ambiguous. Between the trimmed V and J ends, which lost 4 bases and 4 bases, there was a span of 14 bases. The CDR3 is 15 amino acids. Germline loops: CDR1 WSHSY, CDR2 SAAADI. CDR3 amino acids: CASSVVRLGKNIQYF. CDR3 nucleotides: TGCGCCAGCAGTGTCGTTAGACTTGGTAAAAACATTCAGTACTTC.